The 10 T cell receptor beta chains below all came from one sample that was sequenced in a study of blood T cell repertoires in COVID-19. The assay was immunoSEQ multiplex PCR, and TCRdb's table has in-frame clones only and misses some. The profile shows 150,000 to 200,000 clones, over 60% of them singletons. Sequencing was performed on peripheral blood. The receptors originated from a woman in her 70s with acute or convalescent COVID-19.

This chain uses TRBV9 with TRBJ1-2; TRBD1 matches 9 bases. With V trimmed by 6 bases and J by 4 bases, 10 bases remained unmatched. Germline V CDR1 and CDR2: SGDLS, YYNGEE. CDR3 size: 15 residues. The chain's CDR3 is CASNPYGTGSYGYTF. CDR3 DNA sequence: TGTGCCAGCAACCCTTACGGGACAGGGTCCTATGGCTACACCTTC.

The rearrangement links TRBV4-2 to TRBJ1-5; D is undetermined. Per germline, CDR1 LGHNA and CDR2 YNFKEQ. Trimming took 0 bases from V and 6 from J, leaving 9 bases between them. This CDR3 has 14 residues. In DNA form, the CDR3 reads TGTGCCAGCAGCCAAGATTTGTGGGCTCAGCCCCAGCATTTT. It is translated as CASSQDLWAQPQHF.

The chain employs TRBV13 and TRBJ1-4; TRBD1 is a possible D gene (6 bases). Germline V lookup: CDR1 PRHDT, CDR2 FYEKMQ (reference sequence). The germline V and J ends were trimmed by 4 bases and 8 bases, with 17 bases remaining between them. The CDR3 has 15 amino acids. In DNA, the CDR3 is TGTGCCAGCAGCTCGTCCGGGACAAGAGAAGAAAAACTGTTTTTT. Translation gives CASSSSGTREEKLFF.

The rearrangement joins TRBV6-1 to TRBJ1-6, with a tentative D call TRBD1 (6 bases). V was trimmed by 3 bases and J by 4 bases, leaving 13 bases between them. CDR1 is MNHNS, CDR2 SASEGT, per germline. The CDR3 extends over 16 amino acids. The CDR3: CASSDKLQGYNSPLHF. CDR3 sequence (DNA): TGTGCCAGCAGTGATAAACTACAGGGATATAATTCACCCCTCCACTTT.

This clone was picked up a small number of times. The chain has TRBV11-2 and TRBJ2-7; the D gene is possibly TRBD2 (5 bases). Per the germline V gene, CDR1 is SGHAT and CDR2 is FQNNGV. V gave up 1 base and J gave up 5 bases, with 6 bases separating them. CDR3 length: 12 residues. In DNA, the CDR3 is TGTGCCAGCAGCTTAGTCGGGAACGAGCAGTACTTC. It is translated as CASSLVGNEQYF.

V is TRBV19 and J is TRBJ1-1; D uncertain. V was clipped by 3 bases and J by 0 bases, with 8 bases between them. This CDR3 has 14 residues. Germline values: CDR1 LNHDA, CDR2 SQIVND (reference sequence). The CDR3 DNA reads as TGTGCCAGTAGTATTCGACAAATGAACACTGAAGCTTTCTTT. Encoded protein: CASSIRQMNTEAFF.

The chain employs TRBV27 and TRBJ2-7, with TRBD1 matching 8 bases. Germline CDR1 reads MNHEY; CDR2 reads SMNVEV (reference sequence). The CDR3 totals 15 residues. With 3 bases clipped from V and 6 bases from J, the junction kept 10 bases outside the gene matches. Written as DNA, the CDR3 is TGTGCCAGCAGTTTTTTCCCTGACAGGGGATCCGAGCAGTACTTC. Translation: CASSFFPDRGSEQYF.

This chain uses TRBV19 with TRBJ1-6; TRBD1 matches 7 bases. The CDR3 contains 15 residues. V was pared by 5 bases and J by 10 bases, with 11 bases of the junction left unmatched. In germline, CDR1 is LNHDA, CDR2 SQIVND (reference sequence). The CDR3 loop is CASSVRQGAGSPLHF. The CDR3 nucleotides read TGTGCCAGTAGTGTCAGACAGGGAGCAGGATCACCCCTCCACTTT.

The V and J genes are TRBV7-2 and TRBJ2-3; perhaps TRBD2 as D (5 bases). The CDR3 is 14 residues long. Trimming pared 0 bases from V and 8 bases from J, leaving 12 bases between. The germline V gene has CDR1 SGHTA and CDR2 FQGNSA. The CDR3 loop reads CASSLALADRTQYF. The CDR3 region has the DNA TGTGCCAGCAGCTTAGCCCTAGCCGACCGTACGCAGTATTTT.

J is TRBJ1-1 and V is TRBV3-1 (or the pseudogene TRBV3-2); no clear D. In germline, CDR1 is LGHDT, CDR2 YNNKEL (reference sequence). Trimming pared 3 bases from V and 1 base from J, leaving 6 bases between. This CDR3 contains 13 residues. CDR3 sequence (DNA): TGTGCCAGCAGCCAGCCAGGGAACACTGAAGCTTTCTTT. Translating it yields CASSQPGNTEAFF.